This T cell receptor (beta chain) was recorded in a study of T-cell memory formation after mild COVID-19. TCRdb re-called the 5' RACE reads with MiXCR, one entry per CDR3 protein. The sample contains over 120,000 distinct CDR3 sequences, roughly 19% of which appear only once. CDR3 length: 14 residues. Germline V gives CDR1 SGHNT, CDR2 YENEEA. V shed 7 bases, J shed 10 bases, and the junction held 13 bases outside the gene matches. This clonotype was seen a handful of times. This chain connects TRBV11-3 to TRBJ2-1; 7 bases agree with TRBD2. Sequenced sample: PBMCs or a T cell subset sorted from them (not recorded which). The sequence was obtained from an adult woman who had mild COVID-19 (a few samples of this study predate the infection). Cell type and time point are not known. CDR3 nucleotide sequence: TGTGCCAGCACGGTCGGGAGGTATAAGGGGGAGCAGTTCTTC. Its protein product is CASTVGRYKGEQFF.